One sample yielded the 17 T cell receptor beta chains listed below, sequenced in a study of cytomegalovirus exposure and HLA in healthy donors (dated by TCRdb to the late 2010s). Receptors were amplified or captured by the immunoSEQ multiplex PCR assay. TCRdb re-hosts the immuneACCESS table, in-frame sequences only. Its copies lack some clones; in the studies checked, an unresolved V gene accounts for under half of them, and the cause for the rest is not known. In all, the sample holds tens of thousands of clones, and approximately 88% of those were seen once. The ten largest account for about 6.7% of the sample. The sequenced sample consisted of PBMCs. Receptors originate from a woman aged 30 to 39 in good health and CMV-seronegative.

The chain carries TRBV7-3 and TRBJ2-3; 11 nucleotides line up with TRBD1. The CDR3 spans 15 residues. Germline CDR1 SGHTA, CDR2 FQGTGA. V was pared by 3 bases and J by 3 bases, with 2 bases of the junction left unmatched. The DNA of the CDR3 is TGTGCCAGCAGCTTGGACAGGGGGCCGACAGATACGCAGTATTTT. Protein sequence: CASSLDRGPTDTQYF.

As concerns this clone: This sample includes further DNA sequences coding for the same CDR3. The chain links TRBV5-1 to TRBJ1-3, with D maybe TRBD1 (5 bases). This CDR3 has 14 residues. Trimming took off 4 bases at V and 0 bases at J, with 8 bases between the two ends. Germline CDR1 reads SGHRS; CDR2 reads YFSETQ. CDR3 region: CASSLGGSGNTIYF. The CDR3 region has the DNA TGCGCCAGCAGCCTCGGGGGCTCTGGAAACACCATATATTTT.

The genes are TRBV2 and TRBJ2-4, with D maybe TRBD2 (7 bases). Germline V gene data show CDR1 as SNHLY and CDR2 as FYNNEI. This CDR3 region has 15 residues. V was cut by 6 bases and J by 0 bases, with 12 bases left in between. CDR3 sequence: CASRGGGGAKNIQYF. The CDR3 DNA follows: TGTGCCAGCAGGGGAGGGGGGGGAGCCAAAAACATTCAGTACTTC.

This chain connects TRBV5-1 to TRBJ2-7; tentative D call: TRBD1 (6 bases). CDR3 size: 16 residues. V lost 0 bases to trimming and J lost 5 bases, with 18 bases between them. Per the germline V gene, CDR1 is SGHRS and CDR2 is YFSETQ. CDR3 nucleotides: TGCGCCAGCAGCTTGGCGGTGGGGCAGGGGTTCCACGAGCAGTACTTC. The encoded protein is CASSLAVGQGFHEQYF.

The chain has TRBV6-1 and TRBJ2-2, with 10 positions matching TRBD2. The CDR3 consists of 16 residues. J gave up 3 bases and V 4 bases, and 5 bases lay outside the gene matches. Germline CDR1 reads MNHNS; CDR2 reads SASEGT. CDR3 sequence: CASSGLAGDDTGELFF. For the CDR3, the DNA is TGTGCCAGCAGTGGGCTAGCGGGAGATGACACCGGGGAGCTGTTTTTT.

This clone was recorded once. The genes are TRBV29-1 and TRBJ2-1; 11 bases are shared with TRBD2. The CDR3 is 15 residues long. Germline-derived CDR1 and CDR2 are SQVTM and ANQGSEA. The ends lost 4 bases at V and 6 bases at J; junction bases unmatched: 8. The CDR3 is CSVAQRLAGTNEQFF. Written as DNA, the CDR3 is TGCAGCGTTGCCCAAAGACTAGCGGGGACCAATGAGCAGTTCTTC.

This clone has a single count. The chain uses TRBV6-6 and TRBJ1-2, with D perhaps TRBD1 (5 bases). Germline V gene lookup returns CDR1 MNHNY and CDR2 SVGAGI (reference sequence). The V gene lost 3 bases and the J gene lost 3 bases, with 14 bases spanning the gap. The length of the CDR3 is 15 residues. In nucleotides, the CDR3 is TGTGCCAGCAGTTATAACGAAAGGACATACTATGGCTACACCTTC. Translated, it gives CASSYNERTYYGYTF.

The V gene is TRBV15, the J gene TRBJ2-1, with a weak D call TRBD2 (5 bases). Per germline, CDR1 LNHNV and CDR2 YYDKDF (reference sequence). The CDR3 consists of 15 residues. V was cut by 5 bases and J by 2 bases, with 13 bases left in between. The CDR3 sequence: CATSSPGSAYNEQFF. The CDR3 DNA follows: TGTGCCACCAGCTCCCCGGGGAGTGCCTACAATGAGCAGTTCTTC.

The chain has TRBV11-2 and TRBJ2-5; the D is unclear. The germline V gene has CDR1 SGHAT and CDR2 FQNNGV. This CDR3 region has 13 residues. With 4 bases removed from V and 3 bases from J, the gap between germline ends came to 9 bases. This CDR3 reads CASSWSAKETQYF. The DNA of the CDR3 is TGTGCCAGCAGCTGGTCAGCGAAAGAGACCCAGTACTTC.

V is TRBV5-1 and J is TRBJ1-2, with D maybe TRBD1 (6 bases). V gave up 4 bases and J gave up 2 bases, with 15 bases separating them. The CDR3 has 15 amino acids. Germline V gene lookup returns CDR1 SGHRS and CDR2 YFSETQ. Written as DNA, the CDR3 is TGCGCCAGCAGCGGGGACGGACAGACCAACTATGGCTACACCTTC. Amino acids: CASSGDGQTNYGYTF. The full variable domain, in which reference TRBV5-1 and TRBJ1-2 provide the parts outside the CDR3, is KAGVTQTPRYLIKTRGQQVTLSCSPISGHRSVSWYQQTPGQGLQFLFEYFSETQRNKGNFPGRFSGRQFSNSRSEMNVSTLELGDSALYLCASSGDGQTNYGYTFGSGTRLTVV.

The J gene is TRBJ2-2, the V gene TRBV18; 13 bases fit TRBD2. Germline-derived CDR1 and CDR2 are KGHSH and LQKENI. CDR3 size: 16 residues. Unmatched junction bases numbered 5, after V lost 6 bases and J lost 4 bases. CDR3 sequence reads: CASSGGLAGFTGELFF. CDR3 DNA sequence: TGTGCCAGCTCCGGGGGACTAGCGGGATTCACCGGGGAGCTGTTTTTT.

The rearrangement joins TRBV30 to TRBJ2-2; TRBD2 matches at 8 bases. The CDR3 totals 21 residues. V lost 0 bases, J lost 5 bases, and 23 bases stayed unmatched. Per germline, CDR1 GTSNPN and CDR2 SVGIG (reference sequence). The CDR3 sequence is CAWSVRGGFPGGRPGTGELFF. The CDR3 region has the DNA TGTGCCTGGAGTGTACGGGGGGGGTTCCCGGGGGGCCGACCGGGAACCGGGGAGCTGTTTTTT.

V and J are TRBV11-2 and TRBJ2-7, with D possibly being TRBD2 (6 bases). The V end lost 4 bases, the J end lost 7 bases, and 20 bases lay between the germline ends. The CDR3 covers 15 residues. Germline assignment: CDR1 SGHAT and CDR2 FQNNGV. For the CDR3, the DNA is TGTGCCAGCAGCTATGGGAGGAGTAGCTCGGGAGAGCAGTACTTC. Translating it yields CASSYGRSSSGEQYF.

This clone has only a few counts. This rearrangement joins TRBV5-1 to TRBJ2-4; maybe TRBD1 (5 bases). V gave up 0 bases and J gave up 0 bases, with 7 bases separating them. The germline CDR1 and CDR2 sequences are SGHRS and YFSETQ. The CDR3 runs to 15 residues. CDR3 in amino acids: CASSLATGAKNIQYF. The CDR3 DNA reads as TGCGCCAGCAGCTTGGCTACAGGAGCCAAAAACATTCAGTACTTC.

CDR3 loop: CASSLGQTMNTEAFF. DNA for the CDR3: TGTGCCAGCAGCTTAGGACAGACTATGAACACTGAAGCTTTCTTT. V usage is TRBV5-6 and J usage is TRBJ1-1; a possible D gene is TRBD1 (6 bases). The CDR3 is 15 residues long. The V end lost 2 bases, the J end lost 0 bases, and 11 bases lay between the germline ends. Per germline, CDR1 SGHDT and CDR2 YYEEEE.

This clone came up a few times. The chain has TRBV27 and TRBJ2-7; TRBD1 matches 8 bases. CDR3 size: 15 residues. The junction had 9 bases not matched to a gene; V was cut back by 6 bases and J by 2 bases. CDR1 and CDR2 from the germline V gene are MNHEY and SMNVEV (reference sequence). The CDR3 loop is CASSSDRGSTYEQYF. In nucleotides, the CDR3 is TGTGCCAGCAGCTCTGACAGGGGCTCCACCTACGAGCAGTACTTC.

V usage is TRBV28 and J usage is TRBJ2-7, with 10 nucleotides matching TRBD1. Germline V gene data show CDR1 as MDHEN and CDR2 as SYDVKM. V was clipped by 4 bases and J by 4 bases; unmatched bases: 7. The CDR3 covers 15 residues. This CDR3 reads CASSYRDRGTYEQYF. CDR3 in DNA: TGTGCCAGCAGTTACCGGGACAGGGGAACGTACGAGCAGTACTTC.